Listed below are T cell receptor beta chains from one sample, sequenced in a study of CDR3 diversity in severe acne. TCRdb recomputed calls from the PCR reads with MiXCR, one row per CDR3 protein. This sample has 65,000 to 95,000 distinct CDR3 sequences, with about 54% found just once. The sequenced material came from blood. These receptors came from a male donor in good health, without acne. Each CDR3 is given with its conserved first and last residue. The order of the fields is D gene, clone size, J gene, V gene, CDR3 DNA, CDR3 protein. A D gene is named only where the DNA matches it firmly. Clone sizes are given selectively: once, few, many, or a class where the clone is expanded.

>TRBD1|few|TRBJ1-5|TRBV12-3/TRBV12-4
TGTGCCAGCAGTCGGACAGGGGGCGGTTGGAATCAGCCCCAGCATTTT
CASSRTGGGWNQPQHF
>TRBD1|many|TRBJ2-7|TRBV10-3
TGTGCCATCAGTGATGGACAGGACACCTACGAGCAGTACTTC
CAISDGQDTYEQYF
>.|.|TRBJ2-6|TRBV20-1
TGCAGTGCTAGACCGAGCGGAGGCGGAACCGGGGCCAACGTCCTGACTTTC
CSARPSGGGTGANVLTF
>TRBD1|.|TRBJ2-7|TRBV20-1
TGCAGTGCGGCTGGGACAGGGTTCCACGAGCAGTACTTC
CSAAGTGFHEQYF
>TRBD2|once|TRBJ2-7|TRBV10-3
TGTGCCATCATGCCTAGCGGGATGGGTGCCGAGCAGTACTTC
CAIMPSGMGAEQYF
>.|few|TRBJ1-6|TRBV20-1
TGCAGTGCTAGAGAAGTCAGAAATAATTCACCCCTCCACTTT
CSAREVRNNSPLHF
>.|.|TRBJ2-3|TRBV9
TGTGCCAGCAGCGTAGAGGGAAGCACAGATACGCAGTATTTT
CASSVEGSTDTQYF
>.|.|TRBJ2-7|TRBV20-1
TGCAGTGCAAGAGAAAGGTCAGGGGACACCTACGAGCAGTGCTTC
CSARERSGDTYEQCF
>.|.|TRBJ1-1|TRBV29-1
TGCAGCGTTAAAAAGAAGAACACTGAAGCTTTCTTT
CSVKKKNTEAFF
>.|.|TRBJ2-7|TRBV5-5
TGTGCCAGCAGCTTGGACAGTCCCTACGAGCAGTACTTC
CASSLDSPYEQYF
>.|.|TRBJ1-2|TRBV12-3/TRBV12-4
TGTGCCAGCAGTTTAGTAAAGGGGATTAACTATGGCTACACCTTC
CASSLVKGINYGYTF
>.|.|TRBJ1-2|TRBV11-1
TGTGCCAGCAGCGACGACGGGAGGAACTATGGCCACACCTTC
CASSDDGRNYGHTF
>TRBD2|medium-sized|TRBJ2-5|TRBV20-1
TGCAGTGCTAACACGGGGGGGAAAGAGACCCAGTACTTC
CSANTGGKETQYF
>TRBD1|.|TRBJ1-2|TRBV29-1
TGCAGCGTCCTTCTACAGGGGGCGTATGGCTACACCTTC
CSVLLQGAYGYTF
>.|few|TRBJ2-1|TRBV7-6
TGTGCCAGCAGCTTAGTATGGAGTCCAACTAATGAGCAGTTCTTC
CASSLVWSPTNEQFF
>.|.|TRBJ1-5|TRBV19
TGTGCCAGTACCTCGGGGGGGGACAATCAGCCCCAGCATTTT
CASTSGGDNQPQHF
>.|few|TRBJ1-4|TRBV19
TGTGCCACTAAAATGGGAGACAAGAATGAAAAACTGTTTTTT
CATKMGDKNEKLFF
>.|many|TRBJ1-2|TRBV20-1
TGCAGTGCTAGTTTAGGAGGCTACACCTTC
CSASLGGYTF
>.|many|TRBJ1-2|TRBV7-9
TGTGCCAGCAGCTTAATCCCCTTCCGGGAGAGAAATAACTATGGCTACACCTTC
CASSLIPFRERNNYGYTF
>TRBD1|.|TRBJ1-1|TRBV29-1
TGCAGCGTTGAAGGATGGACAGGGGTGAACACTGAAGCTTTCTTT
CSVEGWTGVNTEAFF
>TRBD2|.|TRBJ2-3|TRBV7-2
TGTGCCAGCAGCCCATTAGCGGGGGGGAGCACAGATACGCAGTATTTT
CASSPLAGGSTDTQYF
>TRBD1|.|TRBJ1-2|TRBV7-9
TGTGCCAGCAGCTTAGCCGGGACAGGGAATGGCTACACCTTC
CASSLAGTGNGYTF
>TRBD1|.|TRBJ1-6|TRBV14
TGTGCCAGCAGCCCCGGGACAGGGGGCTATAGTTCACCCCTCCACTTT
CASSPGTGGYSSPLHF
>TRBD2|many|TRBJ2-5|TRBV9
TGTGCCAGCAGCCCCCTCGGGGGGTACGAAACGGAGACCCAGTACTTC
CASSPLGGYETETQYF
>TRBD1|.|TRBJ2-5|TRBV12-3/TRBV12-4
TGTGCCAGCAGTCCCGGGACAGGGGAAATTCAAGAGACCCAGTACTTC
CASSPGTGEIQETQYF
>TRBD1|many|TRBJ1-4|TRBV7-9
TGTGCCAGCAGCTTAGGCGGACAGGGTGAGGAAAAACTGTTTTTT
CASSLGGQGEEKLFF
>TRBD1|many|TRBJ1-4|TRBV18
TGTGCCAGCTCACCAAGGGACAGGGCTGAAAAACTGTTTTTT
CASSPRDRAEKLFF
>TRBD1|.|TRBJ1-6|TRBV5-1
TGCGCCAGCAGCTTGGAACAGGGGGCGAGTAATTCACCCCTCCACTTT
CASSLEQGASNSPLHF
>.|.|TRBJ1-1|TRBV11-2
TGTGCCAGCAGCTTGGAGGGGATTGAAGCTTTCTTT
CASSLEGIEAFF
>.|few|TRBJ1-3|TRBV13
TGTGCCAGCACGACGGGGGGGGCCGGAAACACCATATATTTT
CASTTGGAGNTIYF
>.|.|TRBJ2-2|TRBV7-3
TGTGCCAGCAGCTTAAACCCGAACACCGGGGAGCTGTTTTTT
CASSLNPNTGELFF
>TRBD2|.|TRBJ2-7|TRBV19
TGTGCCAGTAGCTCCGGGACTAGCGGAACCTACGAGCAGTACTTC
CASSSGTSGTYEQYF
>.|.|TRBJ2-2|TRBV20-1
TGCAGTGCTAGAGATCGTGGGGCCGGGGAGCTGTTTTTT
CSARDRGAGELFF
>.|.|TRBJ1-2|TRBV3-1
TGTGCCAGCAGCCTCTCGGGACACACCAACTATGGCTACATCTTC
CASSLSGHTNYGYIF
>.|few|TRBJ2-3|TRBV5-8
TGTGCCAGCAGCCATCGTGGTGGAAGCGGCACAGATACGCAGTATTTT
CASSHRGGSGTDTQYF
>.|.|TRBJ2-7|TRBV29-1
TGCAGCGTCGCCGGGAGTTCCGCCCGCGAGCAGTACTTC
CSVAGSSAREQYF
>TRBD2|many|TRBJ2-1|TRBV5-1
TGCGCCAGCAGCTTGACTAGCGGGGGCAATGAGCAGTTCTTC
CASSLTSGGNEQFF
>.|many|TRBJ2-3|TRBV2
TGTGCCAGCAGTGACGTTGGGATGGCGCAGTATTTT
CASSDVGMAQYF
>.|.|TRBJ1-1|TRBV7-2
TGTGCCAGCCGTTTTGCGGGGACTGAGATTGAAGCTTTCTTT
CASRFAGTEIEAFF
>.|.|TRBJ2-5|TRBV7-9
TGTGCCAGCAGCTTGTTGGAGACCCAGTACTTC
CASSLLETQYF
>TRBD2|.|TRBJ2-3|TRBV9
TGTGCCAGCAGCGTGTATCGACTAGCAGGGCGGGGTACGCAGTATTTT
CASSVYRLAGRGTQYF
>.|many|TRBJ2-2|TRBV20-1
TGCAGTGCTAGAGATCAGGGACTTGGGGAGCTGTTTTTT
CSARDQGLGELFF
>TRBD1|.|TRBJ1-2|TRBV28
TGTGCCAGCAGACCTCAGGGGGCGCGGGACTATGGCTACACCTTC
CASRPQGARDYGYTF
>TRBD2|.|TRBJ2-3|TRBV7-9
TGTGCCAGCAGCTTAGGGACTAGCGGGGGGGCGAATACGCAGTATTTT
CASSLGTSGGANTQYF
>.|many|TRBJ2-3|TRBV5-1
TGCGCCAGCAGCTTGGGCGGGACACCAAGCACAGATACGCAGTATTTT
CASSLGGTPSTDTQYF
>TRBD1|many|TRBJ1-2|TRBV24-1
TGTGCCACCAGTGATTGGGACAGGTCATACACCTTC
CATSDWDRSYTF
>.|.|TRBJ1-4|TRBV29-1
TGCAACGTCAGGGGCCCTCATGAAAAACTGTTTTTT
CNVRGPHEKLFF
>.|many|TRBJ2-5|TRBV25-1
TGTGCCAGCAGTGATAGGGGCCGGGACTTCAAAGAGACCCAGTACTTC
CASSDRGRDFKETQYF
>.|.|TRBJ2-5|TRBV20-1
TGCAGTGCTAGCTTCGGGAGACAGACCCAGTACTTC
CSASFGRQTQYF
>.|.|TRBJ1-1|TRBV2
TGTGCCAGCAGTGACGACCGAAGGAATACTGAAGCTTTCTTT
CASSDDRRNTEAFF
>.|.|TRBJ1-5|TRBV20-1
TGCAGTGCTAGAGATTCGCAGAGCAGCAATCAGCCCCAGCATTTT
CSARDSQSSNQPQHF
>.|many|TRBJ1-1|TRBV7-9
TGTGCCAGCAGCTTAGACTTAAACACTGAAGCTTTCTTT
CASSLDLNTEAFF
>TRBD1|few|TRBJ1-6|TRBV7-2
TGTGCCAGCAGCTTGACAGGGTGGGGGAATTCACCCCTCCACTTT
CASSLTGWGNSPLHF
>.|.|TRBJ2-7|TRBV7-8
TGTGCCAGCAGCACGGGAAGAGACTCCTACGAGCAGTACTTC
CASSTGRDSYEQYF